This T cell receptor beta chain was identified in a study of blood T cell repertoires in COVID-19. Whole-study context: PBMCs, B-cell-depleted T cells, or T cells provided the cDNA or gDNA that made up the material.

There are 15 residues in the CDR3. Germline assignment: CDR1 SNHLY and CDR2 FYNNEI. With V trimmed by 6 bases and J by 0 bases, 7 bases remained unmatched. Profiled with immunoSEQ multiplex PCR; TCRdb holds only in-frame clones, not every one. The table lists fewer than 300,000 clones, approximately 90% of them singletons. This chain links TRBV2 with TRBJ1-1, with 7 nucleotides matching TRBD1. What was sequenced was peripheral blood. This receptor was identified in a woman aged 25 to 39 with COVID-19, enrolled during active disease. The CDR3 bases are TGTGCCAGCAGAGAATACAGGGGAGTGAACACTGAAGCTTTCTTT. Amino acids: CASREYRGVNTEAFF.